A selection of T cell receptor beta chains follows, all from one sample in a study of cytomegalovirus exposure and HLA in healthy donors. The protocol was immunoSEQ multiplex PCR, while the TCRdb copy is restricted to in-frame clones and leaves out a portion. The data show fewer than 150,000 clones, with about 86% seen just once and around 4.1% held by the top ten. Sequences were obtained from PBMCs. All receptors derive from a man aged 40-55 years in good health and CMV-seropositive. Both conserved end residues are trimmed from each CDR3. A D gene is named only where the DNA matches it firmly.

d_call j_call v_call cdr3_aa
TRBD1 TRBJ2-6 TRBV7-9 SSSTHRGPGANVLT
TRBD2 TRBJ2-1 TRBV4-1 ASSASRSGSYNEQF
- TRBJ2-5 TRBV5-1 ASSLVGEEETQY
TRBD2 TRBJ2-7 TRBV2 ASMPSGGGEQY
- TRBJ2-1 TRBV19 ASSMGGRGNEQF
- TRBJ1-1 TRBV27 ASSLLREAF
- TRBJ1-4 TRBV7-9 ASSPTGGTNEKLF
TRBD2 TRBJ2-7 TRBV19 ATPCKREYYEQY
TRBD1 TRBJ2-1 TRBV25-1 ASSEFREAGGYNEQF
- TRBJ2-4 TRBV27 ASSFLGRAQNIQY
TRBD1 TRBJ1-1 TRBV5-1 ASRGAETGGGTEAF
- TRBJ2-3 TRBV6-5 ASSRGDTQY
- TRBJ1-3 TRBV7-2 ASSLVGGNSGNTIY